Listed below are T cell receptor beta chains from one sample, sequenced in a study of cytomegalovirus exposure and HLA in healthy donors. Generated by immunoSEQ multiplex PCR, the TCRdb table keeps only in-frame clones and is missing some. The sample consists of roughly 130,000 clones, 70% to 90% of them appearing once. The sequencing sample was made of PBMCs. These receptors were obtained from a woman in her twenties or thirties in good health and CMV-seropositive. Both conserved end residues are part of each CDR3. D genes are given only for firm matches. A clone size is listed for some rows: how often the clone was seen (once, few, many), or a class if it is expanded.

TRBD2,TRBV4-1,TRBJ2-3,.,TGCGCCAGCAGCCAAGGGGGAGCGGGGGGGCTAGATACGCAGTATTTT,CASSQGGAGGLDTQYF
.,TRBV7-9,TRBJ1-3,.,TGTGCCAGCAGCTTACAGGGAATCGATGGAAACACCATATATTTT,CASSLQGIDGNTIYF
TRBD2,TRBV11-2,TRBJ2-3,few,TGTGCCAGCAGCTTAGTAGCGGGGGGGGATACGCAGTATTTT,CASSLVAGGDTQYF
TRBD1,TRBV11-2,TRBJ1-3,.,TGTGCCAGCAGCTCGGACTTGGACAGGGCTGGAAACACCATATATTTT,CASSSDLDRAGNTIYF
TRBD2,TRBV6-1,TRBJ2-3,.,TGTGCCAGCAGTCCCACCGGGACTAGAGAGTATTTT,CASSPTGTREYF
TRBD2,TRBV5-1,TRBJ2-3,.,TGCGCCAGCAGCCTGGGACTAGCGGGACCGACAGACCCCCCAGATACGCAGTATTTT,CASSLGLAGPTDPPDTQYF
TRBD2,TRBV7-2,TRBJ2-1,once,TGTGCCAGCAGCTTTAAAGGGACTAGCGGCGGGAATGAGCAGTTCTTC,CASSFKGTSGGNEQFF
.,TRBV9,TRBJ2-2,.,TGTGCCAGCAGCGTACCAGCGGGGGAGCTGTTTTTT,CASSVPAGELFF
TRBD1,TRBV29-1,TRBJ2-7,.,TGCAGCGCGACCGGGACAGGGTACTACGAGCAGTACTTC,CSATGTGYYEQYF
TRBD2,TRBV27,TRBJ2-3,.,TGTGCCAGCAGTTTTTCCGGGAGGTTGGATACGCAGTATTTT,CASSFSGRLDTQYF
TRBD2,TRBV5-1,TRBJ2-5,.,TGCGCCAGCAGCCTGGGGACTAGCGGCTGGGAGACCCAGTACTTC,CASSLGTSGWETQYF
TRBD2,TRBV27,TRBJ2-5,.,TGTGCCAGCAGTTCGGCTAGCGGGAGGGATTCACAAGAGACCCAGTACTTC,CASSSASGRDSQETQYF
.,TRBV7-7,TRBJ2-5,.,TGTGCCAGCAGCTTAGCTCTAGCAGAGACCCAGTACTTC,CASSLALAETQYF
TRBD1,TRBV5-1,TRBJ2-6,.,TGCGCCAGCACTTCCGGGACAGGACCCTCAGGGGCCAACGTCCTGACTTTC,CASTSGTGPSGANVLTF
.,TRBV11-2,TRBJ2-7,.,TGTGCCAGCAGCTTACAGGGGAAGTATGGTAGCGAGCAGTACTTC,CASSLQGKYGSEQYF
TRBD2,TRBV15,TRBJ2-1,.,TGTGCCACCAGCTCCGGCGGGGGGGCGGTCAATGAGCAGTTCTTC,CATSSGGGAVNEQFF
.,TRBV7-9,TRBJ1-1,.,TGTGCCAGCAGCGAGACAGTAAAGGGCACTGAAGCTTTCTTT,CASSETVKGTEAFF
.,TRBV18,TRBJ2-5,.,TGTGCCAGCTCGCGGGACGGACAAGAGACCCAGTACTTC,CASSRDGQETQYF
.,TRBV5-1,TRBJ2-1,.,TGCGCCAGCAGCTTAAGGGGCTCCTACAATGAGCAGTTCTTC,CASSLRGSYNEQFF
TRBD1,TRBV4-1,TRBJ2-4,.,TGCGCCAGCAGCCACCCACAGGGGGGTGAAAACATTCAGTACTTC,CASSHPQGGENIQYF
TRBD1,TRBV6-1,TRBJ1-1,.,TGTGCCAGCAGGACAGGGCTGAACACTGAAGCTTTCTTT,CASRTGLNTEAFF
.,TRBV28,TRBJ1-2,.,TGTGCCAGCAGCCAACGACAGACTAACTATGGCTACACCTTC,CASSQRQTNYGYTF
TRBD1,TRBV19,TRBJ2-3,.,TGTGCCAGTAGTCTTTGGACAGGCCACACAGATACGCAGTATTTT,CASSLWTGHTDTQYF
.,TRBV29-1,TRBJ1-1,.,TGCAGCGTTGGGAGGGGCTGGAACACTGAAGCTTTCTTT,CSVGRGWNTEAFF
TRBD2,TRBV27,TRBJ2-3,.,TGTGCCAGCAGTGGACTAGCGGGAGTCACAGATACGCAGTATTTT,CASSGLAGVTDTQYF
.,TRBV5-1,TRBJ2-1,.,TGCGCCAGCACCCTCGGGGTTGAGCAGTTCTTC,CASTLGVEQFF
.,TRBV19,TRBJ1-1,.,TGTGCCAGTAGACCCTACGCCGGGGGAGACACTGAAGCTTTCTTT,CASRPYAGGDTEAFF
.,TRBV28,TRBJ1-5,.,TGTGCCAGCACCCCTTCTATGGTGAGAGGCAATCAGCCCCAGCATTTT,CASTPSMVRGNQPQHF
TRBD1,TRBV2,TRBJ2-7,.,TGTGCCAGCAGTGACCCCCGTTGGGACAGCTGCGAGCAGTACTTC,CASSDPRWDSCEQYF
.,TRBV2,TRBJ2-7,.,TGTGCCAGCAGTAATCGTGGCTCGTCCCAGTACTTC,CASSNRGSSQYF
TRBD1,TRBV2,TRBJ2-7,.,TGTGCCAGCAGTGGGCAGGACAGGGGTTCTTACGAGCAGTACTTC,CASSGQDRGSYEQYF
.,TRBV5-7,TRBJ1-1,.,TGTGCCAGCAGCTTGGGGATCGGCGGGGGCACTGAAGCTTTCTTT,CASSLGIGGGTEAFF
.,TRBV2,TRBJ2-1,.,TGTGCCAGCAAAGCGGCCTTAAGCTCCTACAATGAGCAGTTCTTC,CASKAALSSYNEQFF
TRBD1,TRBV28,TRBJ2-7,.,TGTGCCAGCAGTCTAGAACCGGGACAGGGCGGGGAGCAGTACTTC,CASSLEPGQGGEQYF
TRBD1,TRBV6-5,TRBJ2-7,once,TGTGCCAGCAGCGGGACAGGGCTGGACGAGCAGTACTTC,CASSGTGLDEQYF
.,TRBV2,TRBJ2-2,.,TGTGCCAGCAGTGAAGTGGGAGAGGAAACCGGGGAGCTGTTTTTT,CASSEVGEETGELFF
TRBD1,TRBV5-6,TRBJ2-3,.,TGTGCCAGCTCAAGTCGGTGGGGGCCACAGGGGCAGGGCACAGATACGCAGTATTTT,CASSSRWGPQGQGTDTQYF
.,TRBV5-4,TRBJ2-5,.,TGTGCCAGCAGCTTGACAGCGGTGGGAGGTTGGGAGACCCAGTACTTC,CASSLTAVGGWETQYF
.,TRBV2,TRBJ2-5,.,TGTGCCAGCAGCCCACAGGGGAGGGAGACCCAGTACTTC,CASSPQGRETQYF
.,TRBV7-9,TRBJ1-6,.,TGTGCCAGCAGCCCCCCTACCGAACCCCTCCACTTT,CASSPPTEPLHF
TRBD1,TRBV29-1,TRBJ2-7,.,TGCAGCGTTGAACCGCGACAGGGCTACGAGCAGTACTTC,CSVEPRQGYEQYF
.,TRBV29-1,TRBJ2-2,.,TGCAGCGTGGGGACACCGAACACCGGGGAGCTGTTTTTT,CSVGTPNTGELFF
.,TRBV7-6,TRBJ2-7,once,TGTGCCAGCAGCTCTGGGACTCGAGGGTACGAGCAGTACTTC,CASSSGTRGYEQYF
TRBD2,TRBV5-6,TRBJ2-1,.,TGTGCCAGCAGTTTTCCTAGCGGGAGAGTAGGTGAGCAGTTCTTC,CASSFPSGRVGEQFF
TRBD2,TRBV11-2,TRBJ2-7,.,TGTGCCAGCAACCCGACTAGCGGGAGGGGCTACGAGCAGTACTTC,CASNPTSGRGYEQYF
TRBD1,TRBV5-5,TRBJ1-2,few,TGTGCCAGCAGCACTTCCGGGACAGGGTACGGCTACACCTTC,CASSTSGTGYGYTF
TRBD2,TRBV10-3,TRBJ2-5,.,TGTGCCATCAGTGATGCGGGGGGTCAAGAGACCCAGTACTTC,CAISDAGGQETQYF
.,TRBV7-2,TRBJ2-2,.,TGTGCCAGCAGCAGGCAGGGAATTAACACCGGGGAGCTGTTTTTT,CASSRQGINTGELFF
.,TRBV27,TRBJ2-7,.,TGTGCCAGCAGTCTTTCTCCTACGTCCTACGAGCAGTACTTC,CASSLSPTSYEQYF
.,TRBV11-2,TRBJ2-5,.,TGTGCCAGCAGCGGGGAGGTTGGACAGACCCAGTACTTC,CASSGEVGQTQYF
.,TRBV2,TRBJ1-4,.,TGTGCCAGCAGTGAAGGGTACGGGACAACTAATGAAAAACTGTTTTTT,CASSEGYGTTNEKLFF
TRBD1,TRBV27,TRBJ1-1,.,TGTGCCAGCAGAGAGGGGGCTACTGAAGCTTTCTTT,CASREGATEAFF